Listed here is a single T cell receptor (beta chain). Antigen specificity is unknown. The sample comes from a study of shared clonotypes between healthy human individuals. Points from the study as a whole: For naive CD4 cells, roughly 5% of clonotypes were shared across a few donors.

Over several immunoSEQ plates, each subset's genomic DNA was distributed in even portions. On sorted subsets, replicate PCRs used about 180 ng DNA, or tens of thousands of T cell genomes. The data were produced by immunoSEQ multiplex PCR, yet TCRdb's version contains in-frame clones alone and is incomplete. The table shows over 950,000 clones, with approximately 75% occurring only once. The sample was memory CD4+ T cells from PBMCs. The sample's subset: CD45RA-negative fraction. This TCR came from a man aged 18 to 29 in good health. Some clones in this sample may be carry-over from other donors' samples.

The CDR3 sequence: CASSLGDGDTQYF. CDR3 coding DNA: TGTGCCAGCAGTTTGGGAGACGGAGATACGCAGTATTTT. V and J are TRBV27 and TRBJ2-3; D perhaps matches TRBD2 (5 bases). V gave up 3 bases and J gave up 5 bases, with 9 bases separating them. This CDR3 is 13 amino acids long. Germline V gene sequence: CDR1 MNHEY, CDR2 SMNVEV (reference sequence).